Presented here are 24 T cell receptor beta chains from one specimen sequenced in a study of a mutant IDH1 vaccine in newly diagnosed glioma. The sample's time point: baseline, week 1 (first vaccination visit). Specified treatment: pre-vaccination baseline after standard-of-care therapy. The repertoire was sequenced with immunoSEQ multiplex PCR; TCRdb's copy has only in-frame clones and lacks some. The sample yields tens of thousands of clones, roughly 87% seen once. The sample in question was PBMCs, obtained from a glioma patient treated with radiotherapy, temozolomide or both. All receptors come from a man between 25 and 39 years old with glioma.

This chain uses TRBV5-6 with TRBJ2-2, with D unresolved. The CDR3 loop spans 15 amino acids. The germline gives CDR1 SGHDT, CDR2 YYEEEE. Trimming took 0 bases from V and 3 from J, leaving 9 bases between them. CDR3 residues: CASSLVRADTGELFF. In nucleotides, the CDR3 is TGTGCCAGCAGCTTGGTTAGGGCAGACACCGGGGAGCTGTTTTTT.

V is TRBV30 and J is TRBJ1-1, with 12 bases identical to TRBD1. Germline lookup yields CDR1 GTSNPN and CDR2 SVGIG (reference sequence). This CDR3 has 12 amino acids. The V and J ends lost 1 base and 13 bases, in that order; junction bases with no gene match: 4. CDR3 coding DNA: TGTGCCTGGAGTGGGGGACAGGGGGCCGGTTTCTTT. This codes for CAWSGGQGAGFF.

The chain joins TRBV7-9 to TRBJ1-2; D call uncertain. Germline CDR1 reads SEHNR; CDR2 reads FQNEAQ (reference sequence). Trimming left V 1 base short and J 14 bases short, with 14 bases between. The CDR3 sequence is 12 residues long. The CDR3 DNA reads TGTGCCAGCAGCTTAGGAACCCCAGGAGGGACCTTC. Its protein product is CASSLGTPGGTF.

The sample holds one count of this clone. CDR3 residues: CASSFSGQGFQPQHF. The CDR3 DNA reads TGTGCCAGCAGCTTTTCGGGACAGGGGTTTCAGCCCCAGCATTTT. J is TRBJ1-5 and V is TRBV7-2, with 10 bases matching TRBD1. Trimming removed 3 bases from V and 6 bases from J; junction bases left unmatched: 5. This CDR3 has 15 residues. CDR1 is SGHTA, CDR2 FQGNSA, per germline.

This chain links TRBV27 with TRBJ2-2; D might be TRBD2 (6 bases). V was trimmed by 7 bases and J by 2 bases, leaving 8 bases between them. This CDR3 is built from 13 residues. The germline V gene encodes CDR1 MNHEY and CDR2 SMNVEV (reference sequence). The CDR3 DNA reads TGTGCCAGCACGGGGGAAAACACCGGGGAGCTGTTTTTT. It specifies CASTGENTGELFF.

A few counts support this clone. The CDR3 nucleotides are TGTGCCAGCAGTCAAGAGATTGGCTACACCTTC. It codes for CASSQEIGYTF. The rearrangement links TRBV25-1 to TRBJ1-2; unclear D gene. Per germline, CDR1 MGHDK and CDR2 SYGVNS. This CDR3 spans 11 amino acids. V lost 5 bases and J lost 7, with 8 bases in between.

The chain has TRBV5-1 and TRBJ2-5; weak D call: TRBD2 (6 bases). From germline, CDR1 is SGHRS and CDR2 YFSETQ. The CDR3 runs to 14 residues. The V and J ends lost 2 bases and 1 base respectively, with 9 bases between them. CDR3: CASSFSGFQETQYF. The CDR3, as DNA: TGCGCCAGCAGCTTCAGCGGGTTCCAAGAGACCCAGTACTTC.

CDR3: CASSIGGTGGRHEQYF. CDR3 sequence (DNA): TGTGCCAGTAGTATAGGCGGGACAGGGGGCCGCCACGAGCAGTACTTC. The chain couples TRBV19 to TRBJ2-7; TRBD1 matches 12 bases. With V trimmed by 1 base and J by 5 bases, 6 bases remained unmatched. Germline V CDR1 and CDR2: LNHDA, SQIVND (reference sequence). CDR3 length: 16 residues.

The V gene is TRBV7-2, the J gene TRBJ2-3; 11 bases agree with TRBD2. The germline V gene has CDR1 SGHTA and CDR2 FQGNSA. J lost 5 bases, V lost 5 bases, and 12 bases had no gene match. This CDR3 contains 17 residues. The CDR3 region has the DNA TGTGCCAGCAGCCCCATGTTCCCCGGACTAGCGGGAGATACGCAGTATTTT. Residues: CASSPMFPGLAGDTQYF.

With respect to this clone: Other DNA sequences in this specimen translate into the identical CDR3. The chain couples TRBV27 to TRBJ2-7; D tentatively reads TRBD1 or TRBD2 (6 bases each). The CDR3 sequence is 14 residues long. Trimming stripped 3 bases from V and 0 bases from J, with 9 bases between. Germline V gives CDR1 MNHEY, CDR2 SMNVEV (reference sequence). The CDR3 DNA follows: TGTGCCAGCAGTTTGCGGGACAACTCCTACGAGCAGTACTTC. This codes for CASSLRDNSYEQYF.

V gene TRBV7-2 combines with J gene TRBJ1-1; D gene ambiguous. Germline V lookup: CDR1 SGHTA, CDR2 FQGNSA. The CDR3 spans 14 residues. Trimming removed 1 base at V and 1 base at J, with 7 bases between. The DNA for the CDR3 is TGTGCCAGCAGCTTAGTCCCAGAGAACACTGAAGCTTTCTTT. Translated: CASSLVPENTEAFF.

The chain couples TRBV14 to TRBJ1-1; tentative D call: TRBD1 (5 bases). This CDR3 spans 16 amino acids. Germline loops: CDR1 SGHDN, CDR2 FVKESK. Trimming left V 0 bases short and J 6 bases short, with 17 bases between. CDR3 sequence: CASSQDLGRVLPEAFF. DNA of the CDR3: TGTGCCAGCAGCCAAGATCTCGGCAGGGTGTTACCTGAAGCTTTCTTT.

The chain combines TRBV4-1 with TRBJ1-2, with D maybe TRBD1 (5 bases). The length of the CDR3 is 19 residues. From germline, CDR1 is MGHRA and CDR2 YSYEKL. Trimming removed 0 bases from V and 2 bases from J, with 22 bases in between. The CDR3 reads CASSQDHTRGSLRNYGYTF. Here the CDR3 DNA reads TGCGCCAGCAGCCAAGACCACACTCGGGGGAGCCTTAGAAACTATGGCTACACCTTC.

This clone was counted between two and nine times. The chain is built from TRBV5-4 and TRBJ2-3; 7 bases are shared with TRBD2. The CDR3 loop spans 16 amino acids. The germline V gene encodes CDR1 SGHNT and CDR2 YYREEE (reference sequence). The ends lost 4 bases at V and 2 bases at J; junction bases unmatched: 10. The CDR3 loop is CASSPDGGKNTDTQYF. The DNA of the CDR3 is TGTGCCAGCAGCCCTGACGGGGGGAAAAACACAGATACGCAGTATTTT.

V is TRBV5-4 and J is TRBJ1-4, with a tentative D call TRBD1 (5 bases). Germline loops: CDR1 SGHNT, CDR2 YYREEE (reference sequence). This CDR3 has 17 amino acids. Trimming shortened V by 4 bases and J by 7 bases, and 23 bases separated the two germline ends. CDR3 in amino acids: CASSPEGPGGGREKLFF. The CDR3 DNA reads TGTGCCAGCAGCCCCGAGGGGCCAGGAGGAGGGCGTGAAAAACTGTTTTTT.

The chain is built from TRBV6-5 and TRBJ1-5; D is possibly TRBD1 (6 bases). Trimming shortened V by 9 bases and J by 6 bases, and 18 bases separated the two germline ends. Germline V CDR1 and CDR2: MNHEY, SVGAGI. This CDR3 has 14 residues. DNA for the CDR3: TGTGCCAGTCAGCCAGGGGATAGGGTTCAGCCCCAGCATTTT. Translation gives CASQPGDRVQPQHF.

The V gene is TRBV2, the J gene TRBJ1-5, with TRBD1 matching over 9 bases. The V gene's germline CDR1 is SNHLY and CDR2 FYNNEI. There are 14 residues in the CDR3. Germline trimming cut 6 bases from V and 6 bases from J; bases unmatched to any gene: 6. CDR3 sequence: CASRWDRDGQPQHF. CDR3 nucleotides: TGTGCCAGCAGGTGGGACAGGGATGGTCAGCCCCAGCATTTT.

The CDR3 DNA sequence: TGTGCCAGCAGCGGGCGGGAGGGAGACACTGAAGCTTTCTTT. Translating gives CASSGREGDTEAFF. J is TRBJ1-1 and V is TRBV9; D not certain. This CDR3 has 14 residues. Germline CDR1 reads SGDLS; CDR2 reads YYNGEE. V lost 3 bases, J lost 3 bases, and 12 bases lay in between.

V gene TRBV18 combines with J gene TRBJ2-2; D might be TRBD1 or TRBD2, each matching 5 bases. CDR3 length: 15 residues. V lost 1 base and J lost 6, with 12 bases in between. Looked up from germline, CDR1 is KGHSH and CDR2 is LQKENI. The CDR3 nucleotides read TGTGCCAGCTCACCACAGGGGACGGCCCCCGGGGAGCTGTTTTTT. It is translated as CASSPQGTAPGELFF.

The chain is built from TRBV6-5 and TRBJ1-2; maybe TRBD1 (5 bases). The CDR3 covers 15 residues. Trimming removed 6 bases at V and 5 bases at J, with 19 bases between. Germline V gives CDR1 MNHEY, CDR2 SVGAGI. CDR3 region: CASSDEGADSYGYTF. The CDR3 nucleotides read TGTGCCAGCAGCGACGAAGGGGCAGACAGTTATGGCTACACCTTC.

The V call is TRBV7-2, the J call TRBJ1-2, with D uncertain. The germline V gene encodes CDR1 SGHTA and CDR2 FQGNSA. This CDR3 is built from 13 residues. Trimming cost V 5 bases and J 5 bases, with 12 bases left between them. The CDR3 coding sequence is TGTGCCAGCAGCCCCCCCAACGATTATGGCTACACCTTC. Amino acids: CASSPPNDYGYTF.

The V call is TRBV5-6, the J call TRBJ1-1; D is undetermined. Germline assignment: CDR1 SGHDT and CDR2 YYEEEE. The V end was cut by 4 bases, the J end by 6 bases, with 13 bases between. CDR3 size: 13 residues. The CDR3 DNA follows: TGTGCCAGCAGCAGGCTAACATGGCCTGAAGCTTTCTTT. Protein sequence: CASSRLTWPEAFF.

V and J are TRBV2 and TRBJ2-1, with 10 nucleotides matching TRBD2. V shed 9 bases, J shed 2 bases, and the junction held 4 bases outside the gene matches. From germline, CDR1 is SNHLY and CDR2 FYNNEI. The CDR3 covers 14 residues. The CDR3 protein is CARGTSVTYNEQFF. The DNA of the CDR3 is TGTGCCAGAGGGACTAGCGTTACCTACAATGAGCAGTTCTTC. The complete variable domain, with remaining parts taken from reference TRBV2 and TRBJ2-1, reads EPEVTQTPSHQVTQMGQEVILRCVPISNHLYFYWYRQILGQKVEFLVSFYNNEISEKSEIFDDQFSVERPDGSNFTLKIRSTKLEDSAMYFCARGTSVTYNEQFFGPGTRLTVL.

The chain couples TRBV2 to TRBJ1-6; D not certain. V gave up 8 bases and J gave up 7 bases, with 21 bases separating them. Germline CDR1 reads SNHLY; CDR2 reads FYNNEI. This CDR3 comprises 16 residues. CDR3 sequence: CASRPTQGPRNSPLHF. CDR3 coding DNA: TGTGCCAGCCGACCGACCCAAGGGCCTAGGAATTCACCCCTCCACTTT. Complete variable domain (other parts from reference TRBV2 and TRBJ1-6): EPEVTQTPSHQVTQMGQEVILRCVPISNHLYFYWYRQILGQKVEFLVSFYNNEISEKSEIFDDQFSVERPDGSNFTLKIRSTKLEDSAMYFCASRPTQGPRNSPLHFGNGTRLTVT.